This entry describes one T cell receptor (beta chain). Only newly diagnosed hyperthyroidism patients aged 18 to 65, with under 2 months' duration, were enrolled. Certain patients, namely those with other autoimmune diseases, uncontrolled infections, pregnancy or lactation, were excluded. It was on clinical symptoms, serum thyroxine, TRAb, thyroid ultrasound and orbital computed tomography that diagnosis relied. This specimen comes from a study of Graves' ophthalmopathy and Graves' hyperthyroidism. RNA transcripts provided the template for amplifying TCR beta CDR3 regions. HTBI-primed first-round RT-PCR preceded second-round multiplex PCR. Using its own MiXCR run on the multiplex PCR reads, TCRdb lists one record per CDR3 protein. The sample includes a few hundred thousand distinct CDR3 sequences, just under 40% of them seen just once. The CDR3 totals 14 residues. Germline assignment: CDR1 SNHLY and CDR2 FYNNEI. The ends lost 8 bases at V and 7 bases at J; junction bases unmatched: 10.

The origin of this receptor is an adult man with Graves' hyperthyroidism. V usage is TRBV2 and J usage is TRBJ1-4, with 7 bases aligning to TRBD1. The sequenced material came from peripheral blood or thyroid tissue (not recorded which). The chain's CDR3 is CASEDRQGTEKLFF. For the CDR3, the DNA is TGTGCCAGCGAGGACAGGCAAGGGACTGAAAAACTGTTTTTT.